One sample yielded the 30 T cell receptor beta chains listed below, sequenced in a study of CD8 T cells in ankylosing spondylitis. Notes on the study in general: Eight highly homologous variants formed a TCR beta motif that appeared characteristic of ankylosing spondylitis blood.

TCRdb itself ran the 5' RACE reads through MiXCR, one entry per CDR3 protein. The data show about 800,000 distinct CDR3 sequences, about 12% seen once. Their antigens remain unidentified. The sequenced sample was blood, either unsorted or a sorted T cell fraction (not recorded which). Receptors were obtained from a male donor with ankylosing spondylitis.

This clonotype was observed at least ten times. The chain employs TRBV10-3 and TRBJ1-1, with a tentative D call TRBD1 (5 bases). CDR3 size: 15 residues. Trimming shortened V by 2 bases and J by 0 bases, and 10 bases separated the two germline ends. Germline CDR1 is ENHRY and CDR2 is SYGVKD. DNA of the CDR3: TGTGCCATCAGTGAGCCAGGGACGGTGAACACTGAAGCTTTCTTT. Amino acids: CAISEPGTVNTEAFF.

This clonotype showed up many times. The genes are TRBV20-1 and TRBJ1-6; 9 bases match TRBD1. CDR1 is DFQATT and CDR2 is SNEGSKA in the germline V gene (reference sequence). Unmatched junction bases numbered 3, after V lost 1 base and J lost 8 bases. This CDR3 has 14 amino acids. The CDR3, as DNA: TGCAGTGCTAGAGTCGGGACAGGGTATTCACCCCTCCACTTT. Protein product: CSARVGTGYSPLHF.

The CDR3 protein is CASSYRPTVATQYF. DNA of the CDR3: TGTGCCAGCAGTTATCGGCCAACCGTGGCGACCCAGTACTTC. V usage is TRBV6-2 or TRBV6-3 and J usage is TRBJ2-5; no clear D. Trimming removed 3 bases at V and 7 bases at J, with 15 bases between. The CDR3 totals 14 residues. Looked up from germline, CDR1 is MNHEY and CDR2 is SVGEGT.

Ten or more counts support this clonotype. The V call is TRBV7-9, the J call TRBJ1-2, with 7 bases fitting TRBD1. Germline CDR1 and CDR2: SEHNR and FQNEAQ (reference sequence). V gave up 5 bases and J gave up 8 bases; unmatched junction bases: 8. This CDR3 comprises 13 residues. The CDR3: CASSDYRGRGYTF. The CDR3 nucleotides read TGTGCCAGCAGCGACTACAGGGGACGGGGCTACACCTTC.

This clonotype occurred a few times. The chain is built from TRBV5-1 and TRBJ1-1; D ambiguous. V lost 0 bases and J lost 3, with 12 bases in between. Germline V gene sequence: CDR1 SGHRS, CDR2 YFSETQ. The CDR3 sequence is 15 residues long. The CDR3 DNA sequence: TGCGCCAGCAGCTTGGAACAAATCGGGTACACTGAAGCTTTCTTT. It translates to CASSLEQIGYTEAFF.

This clonotype was found many times. This rearrangement joins TRBV4-2 to TRBJ2-1; TRBD2 matches at 14 bases. CDR1 LGHNA and CDR2 YNFKEQ come from the germline V gene. V lost 4 bases, J lost 7 bases, and 9 bases stayed unmatched. This CDR3 region has 17 residues. CDR3 coding DNA: TGTGCCAGCAGCCCCTCCGGGACTAGCGGGAGATCGAATGAGCAGTTCTTC. This codes for CASSPSGTSGRSNEQFF.

The chain combines TRBV2 with TRBJ2-7; D call uncertain. Looked up from germline, CDR1 is SNHLY and CDR2 is FYNNEI. Trimming took off 3 bases at V and 3 bases at J, with 6 bases between the two ends. The CDR3 is made up of 12 amino acids. CDR3 DNA: TGTGCCAGCAGTGATTGGGTCTACGAGCAGTACTTC. Its protein is CASSDWVYEQYF.

V usage is TRBV19 and J usage is TRBJ2-7, with TRBD1 as a possible D gene (6 bases). The V gene's germline CDR1 is LNHDA and CDR2 SQIVND (reference sequence). The CDR3 spans 11 residues. Trimming left V 6 bases short and J 6 bases short, with 9 bases between. The CDR3 DNA reads TGTGCCAGTAGGGCAGGGGTCGAGCAGTACTTC. Its translation: CASRAGVEQYF. Variable domain in full (rest from reference TRBV19 and TRBJ2-7): DGGITQSPKYLFRKEGQNVTLSCEQNLNHDAMYWYRQDPGQGLRLIYYSQIVNDFQKGDIAEGYSVSREKKESFPLTVTSAQKNPTAFYLCASRAGVEQYFGPGTRLTVT.

The chain recombines TRBV30 with TRBJ2-1; 10 positions agree with TRBD1. The CDR3 has 16 amino acids. Germline lookup yields CDR1 GTSNPN and CDR2 SVGIG (reference sequence). J lost 7 bases, V lost 2 bases, and 11 bases had no gene match. In DNA, the CDR3 is TGTGCCTGGAGTTATTCCTGGGACAGGGGTGGGAATGAGCAGTTCTTC. This gives the protein CAWSYSWDRGGNEQFF.

This clonotype appeared a few times. This chain links TRBV20-1 with TRBJ2-5; D perhaps matches TRBD2 (6 bases). CDR3 length: 13 amino acids. The germline gives CDR1 DFQATT, CDR2 SNEGSKA (reference sequence). Trimming cost V 1 base and J 5 bases, with 11 bases left between them. CDR3 protein: CSARGEDGETQYF. The CDR3 DNA sequence: TGCAGTGCTAGAGGGGAGGACGGGGAGACCCAGTACTTC.

This clonotype has more than one count but fewer than ten. CDR3 region: CASSLRQAQETQYF. CDR3 nucleotide sequence: TGTGCCAGCAGCTTACGACAGGCTCAAGAGACCCAGTACTTC. The V and J genes are TRBV7-2 and TRBJ2-5; D possibly corresponds to TRBD1 (6 bases). The V and J ends lost 2 bases and 2 bases respectively, with 9 bases between them. The length of the CDR3 is 14 residues. The germline V gene encodes CDR1 SGHTA and CDR2 FQGNSA.

This clonotype appeared many times. This chain joins TRBV20-1 and TRBJ1-1, with a tentative D call TRBD1 (6 bases). The CDR3 is made up of 13 amino acids. The V gene's germline CDR1 is DFQATT and CDR2 SNEGSKA (reference sequence). Trimming took off 0 bases at V and 5 bases at J, with 10 bases between the two ends. CDR3 residues: CSARETGGTEAFF. As DNA, the CDR3 is TGCAGTGCTAGAGAGACAGGAGGTACTGAAGCTTTCTTT.

This clonotype has ten or more counts. The chain couples TRBV5-1 to TRBJ2-3, with 9 nucleotides matching TRBD1. Germline lookup yields CDR1 SGHRS and CDR2 YFSETQ. The CDR3 covers 17 residues. Germline trimming cut 1 base from V and 8 bases from J; bases unmatched to any gene: 14. The CDR3 region is CASSLIVLADRGGTQYF. Written as DNA, the CDR3 is TGCGCCAGCAGCTTGATCGTCCTGGCGGACAGGGGTGGTACGCAGTATTTT.

The chain has TRBV27 and TRBJ2-2; 7 bases agree with TRBD2. The V gene end was trimmed by 1 base and the J gene end by 3 bases; junction bases not matched to a gene: 5. This CDR3 has 16 amino acids. Germline lookup yields CDR1 MNHEY and CDR2 SMNVEV (reference sequence). The CDR3 reads CASSLFSLADTGELFF. CDR3 DNA sequence: TGTGCCAGCAGTTTATTTTCCCTAGCGGACACCGGGGAGCTGTTTTTT.

This clonotype was counted only a few times. V usage is TRBV29-1 and J usage is TRBJ1-1; no reliable D call. V was pared by 4 bases and J by 10 bases, with 13 bases between. The germline V gene encodes CDR1 SQVTM and CDR2 ANQGSEA. This CDR3 has 11 amino acids. As DNA, the CDR3 is TGCAGCGTTGGTTTCCCCGGGAGAGCTTTCTTT. It encodes CSVGFPGRAFF.

In this sample, this clonotype turned up a few times. A read error may produce the germline difference seen at one junction end. The V gene is TRBV7-7, the J gene TRBJ2-7, with a tentative D call TRBD1 (6 bases). The CDR3 has 12 amino acids. CDR1 and CDR2 (germline): SSHAT, FNYEAQ (reference sequence). CDR3 DNA sequence: TGTGCTAGCAGCTTAGTAGGGGGTCGTAAGTACTTC. This codes for CASSLVGGRKYF.

This clonotype appeared many times. The chain combines TRBV29-1 with TRBJ1-1; D is unclear. The germline V and J ends were trimmed by 4 bases and 3 bases, with 9 bases remaining between them. This CDR3 region has 12 residues. Germline CDR1 and CDR2: SQVTM and ANQGSEA. CDR3 region: CSVGNVYTEAFF. CDR3 in DNA: TGCAGCGTTGGGAATGTCTACACTGAAGCTTTCTTT.

This chain connects TRBV6-5 to TRBJ2-7; D possibly corresponds to TRBD1 (5 bases). Trimming pared 4 bases from V and 1 base from J, leaving 11 bases between. CDR1 is MNHEY, CDR2 SVGAGI, per germline. The CDR3 length is 14 residues. The CDR3 here is CASSFRVASYEQYF. The CDR3 region has the DNA TGTGCCAGCAGTTTCAGGGTGGCGTCCTACGAGCAGTACTTC.

A few counts support this clonotype. The chain is built from TRBV12-3 or TRBV12-4 and TRBJ1-2, with a possible D match to TRBD1 (6 bases). V was pared by 2 bases and J by 8 bases, with 18 bases between. The CDR3 has 15 residues. The CDR3 here is CASSLRPEGGGGYTF. CDR3 nucleotides: TGTGCCAGCAGTTTAAGGCCCGAGGGGGGTGGCGGCTACACCTTC.

This clonotype was seen many times. V usage is TRBV5-1 and J usage is TRBJ1-5, with TRBD1 identical over 9 bases. The CDR3 runs 14 residues. Germline V lookup: CDR1 SGHRS, CDR2 YFSETQ. Germline trimming cut 4 bases from V and 7 bases from J; bases unmatched to any gene: 6. CDR3 loop: CASSPDRGVQPQHF. The CDR3 nucleotides read TGCGCCAGCAGCCCTGACAGGGGGGTGCAGCCCCAGCATTTT.

This clonotype occurred many times. The chain links TRBV20-1 to TRBJ2-2; D gene unclear. In germline, CDR1 is DFQATT, CDR2 SNEGSKA (reference sequence). Trimming removed 3 bases from V and 6 bases from J, with 8 bases in between. The CDR3 covers 12 residues. CDR3 residues: CSARKPAGELFF. For the CDR3, the DNA is TGCAGTGCTAGGAAGCCTGCCGGGGAGCTGTTTTTT.

This rearrangement joins TRBV12-3 or TRBV12-4 to TRBJ2-3; 10 nucleotides agree with TRBD2. The length of the CDR3 is 18 residues. Unmatched junction bases numbered 10, after V lost 4 bases and J lost 0 bases. The CDR3 sequence is CASSSLAGAYSSTDTQYF. In nucleotides, the CDR3 is TGTGCCAGCAGTTCCCTAGCGGGGGCCTACTCTAGCACAGATACGCAGTATTTT.

The rearrangement uses TRBV5-1 and TRBJ1-1; the D gene is possibly TRBD1 (6 bases). Germline V gene lookup returns CDR1 SGHRS and CDR2 YFSETQ. CDR3 length: 13 amino acids. V dropped 7 bases and J dropped 1 base, with 11 bases sitting between them. DNA of the CDR3: TGCGCCAGCGGTCGACAGGAGAACACTGAAGCTTTCTTT. Translating it yields CASGRQENTEAFF.

This clonotype occurred a few times. V usage is TRBV4-1 and J usage is TRBJ2-3; D gene ambiguous. Germline CDR1 and CDR2: MGHRA and YSYEKL. The CDR3 contains 12 residues. The V and J ends lost 3 bases and 2 bases respectively, with 3 bases between them. CDR3 DNA sequence: TGCGCCAGCAGCCATGACACAGATACGCAGTATTTT. It translates to CASSHDTDTQYF.

This sequence joins TRBV6-1 and TRBJ1-2; 7 bases agree with TRBD1. Germline V gene data show CDR1 as MNHNS and CDR2 as SASEGT. CDR3 length: 14 amino acids. Unmatched junction bases numbered 13, after V lost 8 bases and J lost 7 bases. DNA for the CDR3: TGTGCCAGCGGGTTCATCCAGGGGGGGTCTGGCTACACCTTC. Protein: CASGFIQGGSGYTF.

This clonotype was recorded a few times. The genes are TRBV6-1 and TRBJ1-2, with a tentative D call TRBD1 (6 bases). V shed 7 bases and J shed 3 bases, with 18 bases lying between them. Germline-derived CDR1 and CDR2 are MNHNS and SASEGT. The CDR3 length is 15 residues. The CDR3 spells CASTRRGGADYGYTF. In DNA form, the CDR3 reads TGTGCCAGCACCAGACGTGGGGGCGCCGACTATGGCTACACCTTC.

This clonotype was counted many times. V is TRBV29-1 and J is TRBJ1-1; no reliable D call. Germline V CDR1 and CDR2: SQVTM, ANQGSEA. The CDR3 contains 12 residues. V was pared by 6 bases and J by 3 bases, with 11 bases between. DNA of the CDR3: TGCAGCGTCTCCCCCGGGGACACTGAAGCTTTCTTT. Its protein product is CSVSPGDTEAFF.

This clonotype has a handful of counts. The V and J genes are TRBV28 and TRBJ1-1; 8 bases are a match to TRBD1. Trimming at V came to 6 bases and at J to 10 bases, leaving 7 bases not matched to a gene. The CDR3 covers 12 residues. CDR1 and CDR2 (germline): MDHEN, SYDVKM. Here the CDR3 DNA reads TGTGCCAGCAGGACAGGGGAAAACGGAGCTTTCTTT. It codes for CASRTGENGAFF.

The chain couples TRBV4-3 to TRBJ2-3, with 10 bases matching TRBD2. This CDR3 is 13 amino acids long. Unmatched junction bases numbered 0, after V lost 0 bases and J lost 9 bases. Germline V gene data show CDR1 as LGHNA and CDR2 as YSLEER. CDR3 loop: CASSQDSGGTQYF. CDR3 DNA: TGCGCCAGCAGCCAAGATAGCGGGGGGACGCAGTATTTT.

This clonotype has ten or more counts. The chain uses TRBV9 and TRBJ1-2; D call uncertain. Trimming shortened V by 1 base and J by 2 bases, and 0 bases separated the two germline ends. This CDR3 comprises 11 residues. Per the germline V gene, CDR1 is SGDLS and CDR2 is YYNGEE. The CDR3 nucleotides are TGTGCCAGCAGCGTAAACTATGGCTACACCTTC. Translation gives CASSVNYGYTF.